Only one count was recorded for the clone carrying this T cell receptor (beta chain). This sample is drawn from a study of tumor-infiltrating lymphocytes in oesophageal squamous cell carcinoma. TCRdb re-called the PCR reads through MiXCR, storing one row per CDR3 protein. Among 15,000 to 20,000 distinct CDR3 sequences listed, about 50% were seen once. The V end lost 0 bases, the J end lost 4 bases, and 9 bases lay between the germline ends. The CDR3 is 14 residues long. Germline CDR1 reads SGHAT; CDR2 reads FQNNGV. Source material: normal esophageal tissue next to the tumor. The source of this sequence is a female donor with esophageal squamous cell carcinoma. The rearrangement joins TRBV11-2 to TRBJ1-2, with D possibly being TRBD1 (5 bases). Here the CDR3 reads CASSLDGGGYGYTF. In DNA form, the CDR3 reads TGTGCCAGCAGCTTAGACGGGGGAGGCTATGGCTACACCTTC.